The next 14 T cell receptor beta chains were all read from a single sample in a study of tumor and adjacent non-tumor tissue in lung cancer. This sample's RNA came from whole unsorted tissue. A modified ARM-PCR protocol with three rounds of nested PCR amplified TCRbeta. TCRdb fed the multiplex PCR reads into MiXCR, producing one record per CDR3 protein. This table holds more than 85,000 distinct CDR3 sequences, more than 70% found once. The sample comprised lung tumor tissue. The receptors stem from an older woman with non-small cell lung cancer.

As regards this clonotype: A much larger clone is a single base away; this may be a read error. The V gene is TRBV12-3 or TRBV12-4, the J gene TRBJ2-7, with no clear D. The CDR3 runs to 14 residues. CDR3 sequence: CVSSLVTVSYEQYF. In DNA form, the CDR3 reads TGTGTCAGCAGTTTAGTTACAGTTTCCTACGAGCAGTACTTC.

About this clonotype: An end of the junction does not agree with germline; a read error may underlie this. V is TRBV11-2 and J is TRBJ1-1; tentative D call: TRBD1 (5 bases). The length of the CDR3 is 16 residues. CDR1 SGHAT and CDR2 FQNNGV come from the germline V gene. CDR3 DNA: TGTGCCAGTAGCTTAGGCTCAGGGTGTAGGAACACTGAAGCTTTCTTT. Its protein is CASSLGSGCRNTEAFF.

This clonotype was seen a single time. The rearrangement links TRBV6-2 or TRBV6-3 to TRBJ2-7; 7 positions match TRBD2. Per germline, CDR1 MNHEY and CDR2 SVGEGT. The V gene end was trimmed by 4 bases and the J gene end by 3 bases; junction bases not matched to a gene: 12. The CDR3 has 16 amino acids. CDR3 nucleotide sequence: TGTGCCAGCAGTTCTACGCGGAATAGCGGGCGCTACGAGCAGTACTTC. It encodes CASSSTRNSGRYEQYF.

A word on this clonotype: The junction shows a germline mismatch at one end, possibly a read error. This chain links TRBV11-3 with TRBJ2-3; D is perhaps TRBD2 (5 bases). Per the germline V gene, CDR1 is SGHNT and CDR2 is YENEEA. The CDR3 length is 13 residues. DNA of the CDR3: TGTACCAGCGGAAAGAGCCAAGGTGATACACAGTATTTT. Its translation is CTSGKSQGDTQYF.

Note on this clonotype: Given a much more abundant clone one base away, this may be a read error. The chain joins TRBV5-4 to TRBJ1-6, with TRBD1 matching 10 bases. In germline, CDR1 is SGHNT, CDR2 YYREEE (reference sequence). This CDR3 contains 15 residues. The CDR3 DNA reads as TGTGCCAGCAGCTTCCCGGGACAGGGGATCTCACTCCTCCACTTT. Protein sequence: CASSFPGQGISLLHF.

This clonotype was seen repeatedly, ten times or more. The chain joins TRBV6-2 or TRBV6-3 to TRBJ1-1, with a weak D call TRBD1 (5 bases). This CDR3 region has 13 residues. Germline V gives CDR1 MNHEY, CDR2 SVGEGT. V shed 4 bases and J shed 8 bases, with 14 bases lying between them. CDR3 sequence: CASSWTPGLEAFF. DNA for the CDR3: TGTGCCAGCAGTTGGACACCGGGACTAGAAGCTTTCTTT.

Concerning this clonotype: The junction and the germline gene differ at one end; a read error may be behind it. The CDR3 sequence is CASSLWSGTKNIQYF. DNA for the CDR3: TGTGCCAGCAGTTTGTGGAGTGGTACCAAGAACATTCAGTACTTC. This rearrangement joins TRBV12-3 or TRBV12-4 to TRBJ2-4; D is ambiguous. This CDR3 has 15 residues.

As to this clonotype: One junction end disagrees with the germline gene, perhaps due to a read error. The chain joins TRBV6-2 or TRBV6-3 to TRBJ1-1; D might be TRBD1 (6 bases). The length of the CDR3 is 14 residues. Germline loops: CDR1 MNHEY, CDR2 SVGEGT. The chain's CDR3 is CASSCPTGNIEAFF. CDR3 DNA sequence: TGTGCCAGCAGTTGCCCTACAGGGAACATTGAAGCTTTCTTT.

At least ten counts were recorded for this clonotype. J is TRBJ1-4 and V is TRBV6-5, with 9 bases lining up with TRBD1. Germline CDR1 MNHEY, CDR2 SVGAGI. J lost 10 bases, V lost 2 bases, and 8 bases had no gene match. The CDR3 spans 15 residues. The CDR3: CASSYTGTGHGKLFF. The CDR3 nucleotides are TGTGCCAGCAGTTACACGGGGACAGGGCACGGAAAACTGTTTTTT.

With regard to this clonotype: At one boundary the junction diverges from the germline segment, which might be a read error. This CDR3 reads CDSILETSNLPLHF. The CDR3 DNA sequence: TGTGACAGCATCTTAGAAACAAGTAATCTACCCCTCCACTTT. The chain joins TRBV11-2 to TRBJ1-6; no firm D call. This CDR3 contains 14 residues. Germline loops: CDR1 SGHAT, CDR2 FQNNGV.

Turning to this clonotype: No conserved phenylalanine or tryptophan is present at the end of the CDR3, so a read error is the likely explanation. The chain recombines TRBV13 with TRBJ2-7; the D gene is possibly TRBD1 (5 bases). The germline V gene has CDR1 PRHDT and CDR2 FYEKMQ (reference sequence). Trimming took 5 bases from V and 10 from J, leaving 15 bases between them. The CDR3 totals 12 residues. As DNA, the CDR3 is TGTGCCAGCAGCACGCAAAGGGGCGATCAGTACTTA. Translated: CASSTQRGDQYL.

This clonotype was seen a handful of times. The CDR3 protein is CASSLQETQYF. CDR3 in DNA: TGTGCCAGCAGCCTGCAAGAGACCCAGTACTTC. The chain has TRBV28 and TRBJ2-5; D remains unclear. The CDR3 is 11 amino acids. The V and J ends lost 6 bases and 2 bases respectively, with 4 bases between them. Germline V gives CDR1 MDHEN, CDR2 SYDVKM.

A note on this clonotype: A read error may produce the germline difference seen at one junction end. The CDR3 is CGASGGVGEAFF. CDR3 nucleotide sequence: TGCGGTGCTAGTGGAGGGGTGGGCGAAGCTTTCTTT. The chain joins TRBV20-1 to TRBJ1-1, with D possibly matching TRBD1 (5 bases). Germline assignment: CDR1 DFQATT and CDR2 SNEGSKA (reference sequence). This CDR3 spans 12 amino acids.

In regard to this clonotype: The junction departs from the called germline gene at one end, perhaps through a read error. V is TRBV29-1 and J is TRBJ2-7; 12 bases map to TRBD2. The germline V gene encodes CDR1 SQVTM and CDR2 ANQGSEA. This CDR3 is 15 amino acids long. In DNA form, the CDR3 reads TGTAGCGTCACTAATAGACTAGCGGGAGCCTACAAGCAGTACTTC. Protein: CSVTNRLAGAYKQYF.